The present T cell receptor (beta chain) was sequenced within a study of T cells in Graves' hyperthyroidism and ophthalmopathy. Amplified regions were TCR beta CDR3 sequences from RNA transcripts. RT-PCR in the first round (using the HTBI primer set) targeted the TCR CDR3. A single record per CDR3 protein comes from TCRdb applying MiXCR to the multiplex PCR reads. The table has 540,000 or so distinct CDR3 sequences, around 45% seen once. Overall study results and limits: Researchers report that a 13 V-J model separated ophthalmopathy from stable hyperthyroidism. Most expanded thyroid clonotypes above 0.001 recurred in blood.

Exclusion criteria comprised uncontrolled infection, other autoimmune disease, pregnancy or lactation. In making diagnoses, clinical symptoms, serum thyroxine and TRAb, thyroid ultrasound and orbital computed tomography were all used. Of note for this clonotype: Its antigen remains unidentified.

This CDR3 is built from 15 residues. Trimming cost V 2 bases and J 2 bases; bases outside gene matches: 3. CDR1 is SGHTA, CDR2 FQGNSA, per germline. The chain links TRBV7-2 to TRBJ2-5, with 9 bases fitting TRBD2. This TCR came from an adult woman with Graves' disease, either hyperthyroidism or ophthalmopathy (not recorded which). The material sequenced was peripheral blood or thyroid tissue (not recorded which). CDR3 DNA: TGTGCCAGCAGCTTAAAAAGCGGGAGGCAAGAGACCCAGTACTTC. Translation gives CASSLKSGRQETQYF.